The 9 T cell receptor beta chains below were found in one sample sequenced in a study of cytomegalovirus exposure and HLA in healthy donors. PCR primers comprised 60 Vbeta and 13 Jbeta primers. Sequencing was performed with immunoSEQ multiplex PCR; in TCRdb, only in-frame clones are kept and a portion is missing. The sample shows around 140,000 clones, and about 1.7% sits with its ten largest clones. The source material was PBMCs. Every receptor here comes from a woman aged 45-65 years in good health and CMV-seronegative.

The chain recombines TRBV7-3 with TRBJ2-1; 12 bases align to TRBD2. The V gene end was trimmed by 4 bases and the J gene end by 8 bases; junction bases not matched to a gene: 9. Germline CDR1 reads SGHTA; CDR2 reads FQGTGA. The CDR3 covers 16 residues. The CDR3 sequence: CASSSPSGRASYEQFF. CDR3 sequence (DNA): TGTGCCAGCAGCTCCCCTAGCGGGAGGGCCTCGTATGAGCAGTTCTTC.

This sequence joins TRBV2 and TRBJ1-6; no firm D call. Germline CDR1 reads SNHLY; CDR2 reads FYNNEI. V was clipped by 0 bases and J by 5 bases, with 8 bases between them. The CDR3 spans 15 residues. Here the CDR3 reads CASSEAWQDNSPLHF. As DNA, the CDR3 is TGTGCCAGCAGTGAAGCGTGGCAGGATAATTCACCCCTCCACTTT.

The chain uses TRBV5-4 and TRBJ2-2; 8 nucleotides align to TRBD1. The CDR3 loop spans 16 amino acids. The V and J ends lost 7 bases and 2 bases, in that order; junction bases with no gene match: 10. Germline V gene sequence: CDR1 SGHNT, CDR2 YYREEE (reference sequence). The CDR3 nucleotides are TGTGCCAGCGGATCTCAAGGACAGGGAAACACCGGGGAGCTGTTTTTT. Translated: CASGSQGQGNTGELFF.

This chain connects TRBV29-1 to TRBJ1-4, with 8 bases lining up with TRBD1. Germline V gene lookup returns CDR1 SQVTM and CDR2 ANQGSEA. Trimming cost V 6 bases and J 4 bases; bases outside gene matches: 7. The CDR3 length is 14 residues. CDR3 sequence (DNA): TGCAGCGTCGCCCGGACAGGGAGTAATGAAAAACTGTTTTTT. It codes for CSVARTGSNEKLFF.

This chain uses TRBV30 with TRBJ2-1; the match to TRBD2 covers 9 bases. Germline-derived CDR1 and CDR2 are GTSNPN and SVGIG (reference sequence). CDR3 length equals 15 residues. V shed 5 bases and J 5 bases; nucleotides not matched to a gene: 10. This chain's CDR3 is CAWGLSGRRDNEQFF. Here the CDR3 DNA reads TGTGCCTGGGGCCTTAGCGGGAGAAGGGACAATGAGCAGTTCTTC.

This rearrangement joins TRBV27 to TRBJ1-2, with TRBD1 matching 8 bases. Germline V gene sequence: CDR1 MNHEY, CDR2 SMNVEV (reference sequence). V dropped 6 bases and J dropped 7; count of bases not matched to a gene: 7. The CDR3 is 13 residues long. CDR3 in amino acids: CASRPGQVGGYTF. The CDR3 DNA reads as TGTGCCAGCAGGCCGGGACAGGTGGGTGGCTACACCTTC.

The chain uses TRBV6-5 and TRBJ1-4; 8 bases map to TRBD1. CDR3 length equals 14 residues. Germline lookup yields CDR1 MNHEY and CDR2 SVGAGI. V shed 6 bases and J 7 bases; nucleotides not matched to a gene: 7. The CDR3 coding sequence is TGTGCCAGCAGCCAGGGGGCAATGGCTGAAAAACTGTTTTTT. Translation: CASSQGAMAEKLFF.

The chain carries TRBV29-1 and TRBJ2-4; 7 positions match TRBD1. This CDR3 comprises 12 residues. Germline loops: CDR1 SQVTM, CDR2 ANQGSEA. The J segment lost 6 bases and the V segment lost 7 bases, leaving 6 bases of the junction unmatched. The chain's CDR3 is CSGRTGANIQYF. In nucleotides, the CDR3 is TGCAGCGGCAGGACAGGAGCAAACATTCAGTACTTC.

The chain uses TRBV7-6 and TRBJ2-5, with 7 bases identical to TRBD2. Germline V gene data show CDR1 as SGHVS and CDR2 as FNYEAQ. Trimming cost V 5 bases and J 6 bases; bases outside gene matches: 9. The CDR3 spans 14 residues. The CDR3 coding sequence is TGTGCCAGCAGCCCACCCAGCGGGACGAAGACCCAGTACTTC. Translation gives CASSPPSGTKTQYF.